The subject of this entry is one TCR beta chain. The data were obtained in a study of technical replicates of blood from a few donors. Data came from immunoSEQ multiplex PCR; TCRdb stores just in-frame clones and leaves some out. This table has about 64,000 clones, around nine tenths appearing once. Trimming took off 4 bases at V and 7 bases at J, with 24 bases between the two ends. The length of the CDR3 is 18 residues. CDR1 and CDR2 from the germline V gene are SGDLS and YYNGEE. Sequenced: PBMCs. The source of this sequence is a human donor in good health. Some clones in this sample may be carry-over from other donors' samples. The J gene is TRBJ1-6, the V gene TRBV9, with a tentative D call TRBD1 (6 bases). CDR3 sequence (DNA): TGTGCCAGCAGCCCCCGCCCTGTCGGACAGCTTGGGAATTCACCCCTCCACTTT. Its translation is CASSPRPVGQLGNSPLHF.